This T cell receptor beta chain emerged from a study of Graves' ophthalmopathy and Graves' hyperthyroidism. This clonotype was detected many times. Germline CDR1 and CDR2: MNHEY and SVGEGT. Trimming removed 7 bases at V and 4 bases at J, with 17 bases between. The CDR3 loop spans 15 amino acids. From RNA, the CDR3 regions of TCR beta chains were amplified and sequenced. Scientists carried out first-round RT-PCR using HTBI primers and then a second-round multiplex PCR. TCRdb reprocessed the multiplex PCR reads with MiXCR, giving one entry per CDR3 protein. The data show about 370,000 distinct CDR3 sequences, approximately 18% seen once.

This receptor was identified in an adult woman with stable Graves' hyperthyroidism. The specimen sequenced was peripheral blood. The chain joins TRBV6-2 or TRBV6-3 to TRBJ1-5; the D gene is possibly TRBD1 (6 bases). CDR3 sequence (DNA): TGTGCCAGCACCCCGAAGAAGGGGGAGAATCAGCCCCAGCATTTT. Translating it yields CASTPKKGENQPQHF.